This T cell receptor beta chain originates from a study of CD8 T cells in Susac syndrome. A quantity of roughly 0.5 to 1 ug RNA underwent reverse transcription using random hexamers. TCRdb ran MiXCR on the immunoSEQ multiplex PCR reads and lists one entry per CDR3 protein. In the table there are around 190,000 distinct CDR3 sequences, about 95% of which are singletons. The CDR3 runs 16 residues. Germline V CDR1 and CDR2: SGHAT, FQNNGV. The J segment lost 7 bases and the V segment lost 1 base, leaving 8 bases of the junction unmatched. The receptor's source is a human donor in good health. V usage is TRBV11-2 and J usage is TRBJ2-1; 9 nucleotides align to TRBD1. The sequencing sample was made of CD4+ T cells from PBMCs. Here the CDR3 reads CASSLAGQGNSNEQFF. Here the CDR3 DNA reads TGTGCCAGCAGCTTAGCGGGACAGGGTAATTCGAATGAGCAGTTCTTC.